The 3 T cell receptor beta chains presented below share a single source sample, sequenced in a study of CD8+CD57+ T cells in acquired aplastic anemia. CDR3 and TCR beta VDJ profiling relied on a genomic DNA template. MiXCR, run by TCRdb on the reads, gives a single entry per CDR3 protein. Found here are 74,000 or so distinct CDR3 sequences, around 50% of them singletons; the top ten hold approximately 8.3%. Material: sorted CD4+, CD8+, or CD8+CD57+ T cells (not recorded which) from PBMCs. Receptors were obtained from a human donor in good health, serving as a control.

The sample holds many counts of this clonotype. The chain employs TRBV2 and TRBJ1-2; TRBD1 agrees at 7 bases. The CDR3 consists of 15 residues. Trimming removed 8 bases from V and 0 bases from J; junction bases left unmatched: 9. Germline CDR1 and CDR2: SNHLY and FYNNEI. CDR3 DNA sequence: TGTGCCAGCCGCCCTCGGCAGGGGGCTAACTATGGCTACACCTTC. Its translation: CASRPRQGANYGYTF.

This clonotype was seen ten or more times. This chain's CDR3 is CASSLTGGPGAEAFF. DNA for the CDR3: TGTGCCAGCAGCCTAACGGGGGGCCCTGGCGCTGAAGCTTTCTTT. The J gene is TRBJ1-1, the V gene TRBV7-9; D possibly corresponds to TRBD1 (6 bases). V lost 5 bases and J lost 6, with 19 bases in between. The CDR3 totals 15 residues. Germline V gene sequence: CDR1 SEHNR, CDR2 FQNEAQ (reference sequence).

V is TRBV7-8 and J is TRBJ1-1; unclear D gene. The germline V gene encodes CDR1 SGHVS and CDR2 FQNEAQ. The V and J ends lost 1 base and 1 base respectively, with 7 bases between them. CDR3 size: 14 residues. The CDR3: CASSLVRGNTEAFF. The CDR3 DNA is TGTGCCAGCAGCTTAGTAAGAGGGAACACTGAAGCTTTCTTT. The whole variable domain, remainder taken from reference TRBV7-8 and TRBJ1-1, is GAGVSQSPRYKVAKRGQDVALRCDPISGHVSLFWYQQALGQGPEFLTYFQNEAQLDKSGLPSDRFFAERPEGSVSTLKIQRTQQEDSAVYLCASSLVRGNTEAFFGQGTRLTVV.